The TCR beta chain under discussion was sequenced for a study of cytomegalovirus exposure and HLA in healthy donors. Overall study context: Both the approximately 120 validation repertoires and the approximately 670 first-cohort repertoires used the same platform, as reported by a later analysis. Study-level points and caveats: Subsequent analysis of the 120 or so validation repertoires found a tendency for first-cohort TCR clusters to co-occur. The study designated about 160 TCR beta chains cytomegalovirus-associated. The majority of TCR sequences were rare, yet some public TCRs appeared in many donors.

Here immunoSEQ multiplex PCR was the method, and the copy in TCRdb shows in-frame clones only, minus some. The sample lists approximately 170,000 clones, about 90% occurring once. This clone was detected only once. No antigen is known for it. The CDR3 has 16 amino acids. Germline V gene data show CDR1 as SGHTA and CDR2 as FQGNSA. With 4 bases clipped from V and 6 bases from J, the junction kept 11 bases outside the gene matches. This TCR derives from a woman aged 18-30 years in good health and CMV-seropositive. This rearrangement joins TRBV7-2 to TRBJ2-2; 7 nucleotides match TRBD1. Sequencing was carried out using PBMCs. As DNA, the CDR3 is TGTGCCAGCAGCTCCGCGACAGGGATCGGGTCCGGGGAGCTGTTTTTT. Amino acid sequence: CASSSATGIGSGELFF.